This T cell receptor (beta chain) derives from a study of early T cells in non-severe SARS-CoV-2 infection. Study background: The authors sequenced bulk RNA from unsorted whole blood, leaving chains unpaired.

Individual cDNA molecules each received unique molecular identifiers attached to them. One entry per CDR3 protein, called by TCRdb with MiXCR from the 5' RACE reads. The top ten clones hold 6.5% of a sample with 55,000 to 65,000 distinct CDR3 sequences, about 10% of them seen once. J lost 2 bases, V lost 5 bases, and 3 bases had no gene match. Germline CDR1 reads LNHNV; CDR2 reads YYDKDF (reference sequence). The CDR3 spans 15 residues. This clonotype turned up a few times. Its antigen is unknown. General study results and limits: Using VDJdb, the matching emphasized anti-spike CD8 responses while missing private and CD4 specificities.

This TCR was recovered from an adult who was a healthcare worker with PCR-confirmed SARS-CoV-2 infection or an uninfected control (not recorded which). Sequences were obtained from whole blood. This rearrangement joins TRBV15 to TRBJ2-1; 10 bases line up with TRBD2. The CDR3 coding sequence is TGTGCCACCAGCGGAACTAGCGGGGCCTACAATGAGCAGTTCTTC. Residues: CATSGTSGAYNEQFF. The whole variable domain, filled in from reference TRBV15 and TRBJ2-1, reads DAMVIQNPRYQVTQFGKPVTLSCSQTLNHNVMYWYQQKSSQAPKLLFHYYDKDFNNEADTPDNFQSRRPNTSFCFLDIRSPGLGDTAMYLCATSGTSGAYNEQFFGPGTRLTVL.